These T cell receptor beta chains were read from a single sample in a study of T cell responses to AZD1222 COVID-19 vaccine. Some clones are missing from TCRdb's copy, which holds only in-frame ones; the method was immunoSEQ multiplex PCR. In the table there are approximately 90,000 clones, less than 90% of which are singletons. The specimen was peripheral blood, collected on day 0 of AZD1222 vaccination. These receptors were obtained from an adult in good health. The CDR3 runs from the conserved cysteine through the conserved F or W. D genes are given only for firm matches. Some rows mark clone size as missing; the rest say once, few, many or name a class of expanded clone.

14	TRBV5-5	-	TRBJ1-1	-	TGTGCCAGCAGCTTGTTGTACGACGCTCCTGAAGCTTTCTTT	CASSLLYDAPEAFF
13	TRBV27	-	TRBJ1-1	-	TGTGCCAGCAGCCCCTCGTCAGACACTGAAGCTTTCTTT	CASSPSSDTEAFF
15	TRBV6-1	-	TRBJ2-3	-	TGTGCCAGCAGTGAAGGTCCAGAGGGGGGAGATACGCAGTATTTT	CASSEGPEGGDTQYF
15	TRBV27	-	TRBJ2-2	-	TGTGCCAGCATGAGACAGCGGGCGGCTACCGGGGAGCTGTTTTTT	CASMRQRAATGELFF
15	TRBV6-5	-	TRBJ2-3	TRBD1	TGTGCCAGCAGGGATACAGGGGATGGCGCAGATACGCAGTATTTT	CASRDTGDGADTQYF
14	TRBV4-3	-	TRBJ1-5	TRBD1	TGCGCCAGCAGCCAGGACAGGGTCGATCAGCCCCAGCATTTT	CASSQDRVDQPQHF
14	TRBV5-1	-	TRBJ2-2	-	TGCGCCAGCAAAACGAGGGCGGACACCGGGGAGCTGTTTTTT	CASKTRADTGELFF
15	TRBV12-2	-	TRBJ2-5	-	TGTGCAAGTCGTTCGGGACAGCCACCTCAAGAGACCCAGTACTTC	CASRSGQPPQETQYF
13	TRBV11-3	-	TRBJ2-3	TRBD2	TGTGCCAGCGGGACTAGCTCTGGAGATACGCAGTATTTT	CASGTSSGDTQYF
11	TRBV29-1	-	TRBJ1-5	-	TGCAGCGTTGCGGGGGATGGGCCCCAGCATTTT	CSVAGDGPQHF
14	TRBV6-1	-	TRBJ2-1	-	TGTGCCAGCAGTGAAGGAGAGGATGGCGATGAGCAGTTCTTC	CASSEGEDGDEQFF
14	TRBV27	-	TRBJ1-5	TRBD1	TGTGCCAGCAGACCGAGACAGGGGTCTCAGCCCCAGCATTTT	CASRPRQGSQPQHF
14	TRBV27	-	TRBJ1-3	TRBD1	TGTGCCAGCAGTCCCCAGGGGGGCGGGAACACCATATATTTT	CASSPQGGGNTIYF
14	TRBV7-2	-	TRBJ2-5	TRBD1	TGTGCCAGCAGCGTCAACAGGGGGAAAGAGACCCAGTACTTC	CASSVNRGKETQYF
12	TRBV12-3/TRBV12-4	-	TRBJ1-5	-	TGTGCCAGCAGCCTAGGGAATCAGCCCCAGCATTTT	CASSLGNQPQHF
14	TRBV20-1	-	TRBJ2-1	TRBD2	TGCAGTGCTAGTTTACTAGCGGGGGATAATGAGCAGTTCTTC	CSASLLAGDNEQFF
14	TRBV27	-	TRBJ2-7	-	TGTGCCAGCAGTTTAAGCCCTAGAGCCTACGAGCAGTACTTC	CASSLSPRAYEQYF
14	TRBV6-5	-	TRBJ2-3	TRBD2	TGTGCCAGCAGTCCGGGACTAGCATTAGATACGCAGTATTTT	CASSPGLALDTQYF
12	TRBV9	-	TRBJ2-3	-	TGTGCCAGCAGCGGCTTATTGGAGACGCAGTATTTT	CASSGLLETQYF
14	TRBV6-4	once	TRBJ2-1	-	TGTGCCAGCAGTGGCGAGAGCTCCTACAATGAGCAGTTCTTC	CASSGESSYNEQFF
14	TRBV14	-	TRBJ1-1	-	TGTGCCAGCAGTGTAACCTTGGGCGGAACTGAAGCTTTCTTT	CASSVTLGGTEAFF
13	TRBV29-1	-	TRBJ1-1	TRBD1	TGCAGCGGCAACAGGGGAGACATAACTGAAGCTTTCTTT	CSGNRGDITEAFF
16	TRBV19	once	TRBJ2-6	TRBD2	TGTGCCAGTAGTATCGGGGGGGAGACTGGGGCCAACGTCCTGACTTTC	CASSIGGETGANVLTF
13	TRBV2	-	TRBJ1-5	-	TGTGCCAGCAGTGCGAATAGCAATCAGCCCCAGCATTTT	CASSANSNQPQHF
15	TRBV19	-	TRBJ1-6	TRBD1	TGTGCCAGTAGTATAGGCGGGACAGCGAATTCACCCCTCCACTTT	CASSIGGTANSPLHF
14	TRBV28	once	TRBJ2-2	TRBD1	TGTGCCAGCAGCACCGGGACAGACACCGGGGAGCTGTTTTTT	CASSTGTDTGELFF
15	TRBV12-5	-	TRBJ2-5	TRBD1	TGTGCTAGTGGGGGATCCAGGGGGCAGCAAGAGACCCAGTACTTC	CASGGSRGQQETQYF
13	TRBV12-3/TRBV12-4	-	TRBJ2-5	TRBD2	TGTGCCAGCCATGCGGGGGGGCAAGAGACCCAGTACTTC	CASHAGGQETQYF
17	TRBV7-2	-	TRBJ1-5	-	TGTGCCAGCAGCTTAGCGCCGGGGTTGGTGGGCAATCAGCCCCAGCATTTT	CASSLAPGLVGNQPQHF
11	TRBV7-2	-	TRBJ2-5	-	TGTGCCAGCAGTGGGTCAGAGACCCAGTACTTC	CASSGSETQYF
14	TRBV5-1	-	TRBJ2-1	-	TGCGCCAGCAGCTTGGTAGGAGGCGACAATGAGCAGTTCTTC	CASSLVGGDNEQFF
15	TRBV5-4	-	TRBJ2-5	-	TGTGCCAGCAGCCTCTTCCCTAGCAGCCAAGAGACCCAGTACTTC	CASSLFPSSQETQYF
14	TRBV6-4	few	TRBJ2-2	TRBD2	TGTGCCAGCAGTACTAGCGGCGACACCGGGGAGCTGTTTTTT	CASSTSGDTGELFF
13	TRBV6-5	-	TRBJ2-1	-	TGTGCCAGCACTCCGTCTGAGTACAATGAGCAGTTCTTC	CASTPSEYNEQFF
15	TRBV7-9	-	TRBJ2-7	-	TGTGCCAGCAGCTTAGGGGCAGGGGGGTTGTACGAGCAGTACTTC	CASSLGAGGLYEQYF
15	TRBV2	-	TRBJ2-1	TRBD2	TGTGCCAGCAGGCCACGGACTAGCGGATACAATGAGCAGTTCTTC	CASRPRTSGYNEQFF
14	TRBV5-1	-	TRBJ1-4	-	TGCGCCAGCAGCAGGGAGGGGTTAAATGAAAAACTGTTTTTT	CASSREGLNEKLFF
14	TRBV3-1/TRBV3-2	few	TRBJ1-2	TRBD1	TGTGCCAGCAGTCGACAGGGGGGGTACTATGGCTACACCTTC	CASSRQGGYYGYTF
14	TRBV14	-	TRBJ2-3	-	TGTGCCAGCAGCCAGGGGCGACACACAGATACGCAGTATTTT	CASSQGRHTDTQYF
15	TRBV27	-	TRBJ1-2	TRBD1	TGTGCCAGCAGTTCCTCCGGGACAGGGATCTATGGCTACACCTTC	CASSSSGTGIYGYTF
13	TRBV28	-	TRBJ1-1	-	TGTGCCAGCGTCGGGCAGTCGAACACTGAAGCTTTCTTT	CASVGQSNTEAFF
18	TRBV6-4	-	TRBJ2-3	TRBD2	TGTGCCAGGCGATCCGGGACTAGCGGGGGGGACCGCACAGATACGCAGTATTTT	CARRSGTSGGDRTDTQYF
15	TRBV7-3	-	TRBJ2-2	TRBD2	TGTGCCAGCAGCGTGACTAGCGCGAACACCGGGGAGCTGTTTTTT	CASSVTSANTGELFF
16	TRBV11-2	once	TRBJ1-6	-	TGTGCCAGCAGCCACCTAGGGGGAACGGAAAGTTCACCCCTCCACTTT	CASSHLGGTESSPLHF
16	TRBV5-1	-	TRBJ2-3	-	TGCGCCAGCAGCTTGGGGATGGTTATTAGCACAGATACGCAGTATTTT	CASSLGMVISTDTQYF
13	TRBV4-1	-	TRBJ2-3	-	TGCGCCAGCAGCCGTCAGGGCACAGATACGCAGTATTTT	CASSRQGTDTQYF
13	TRBV15	-	TRBJ2-7	-	TGTGCCACCAGCAGAGGAAGGGGCTACGAGCAGTACTTC	CATSRGRGYEQYF
14	TRBV27	few	TRBJ1-2	-	TGTGCCAGCAGTTCAAATGGGGGGACCTATGGCTACACCTTC	CASSSNGGTYGYTF
16	TRBV6-5	-	TRBJ2-7	-	TGTGCCAGCAGTTACTCTGGCATGTCGAATCCCTACGAGCAGTACTTC	CASSYSGMSNPYEQYF
14	TRBV7-3	-	TRBJ2-1	-	TGTGCCAGCAGCTTAATGAGCGGTTACAATGAGCAGTTCTTC	CASSLMSGYNEQFF
19	TRBV6-1	-	TRBJ2-1	TRBD2	TGTGCCAGCAGTGAACTGCCTAGCGGGGGGTCGATACCAGACAATGAGCAGTTCTTC	CASSELPSGGSIPDNEQFF
13	TRBV18	few	TRBJ2-5	-	TGTGCCAGCTCACCGGACAGTCGGGAGACCCAGTACTTC	CASSPDSRETQYF
18	TRBV27	-	TRBJ2-3	TRBD2	TGTGCCAGCAGTTTTTCAATGACTAGCGGGGGAGGCACAGATACGCAGTATTTT	CASSFSMTSGGGTDTQYF
13	TRBV15	once	TRBJ1-3	-	TGTGCCACGGGGCCTCCCCGTGGAAACACCATATATTTT	CATGPPRGNTIYF
15	TRBV19	-	TRBJ1-5	TRBD1	TGTGCCAGTTCTCCCCGGGACAGACCTCATCAGCCCCAGCATTTT	CASSPRDRPHQPQHF
14	TRBV2	once	TRBJ2-7	-	TGTGCCAGCAGTGAATGGAGGGCAGGTGGGGAGCAGTACTTC	CASSEWRAGGEQYF
16	TRBV11-2	-	TRBJ1-4	-	TGTGCCAGCAGCTCTATCCCCCAGGCGGACAGTGAAAAACTGTTTTTT	CASSSIPQADSEKLFF
14	TRBV3-1/TRBV3-2	-	TRBJ1-2	-	TGTGCCAGCAGCCAGTCGATCGGGACAAGCGGCTACACCTTC	CASSQSIGTSGYTF
14	TRBV2	-	TRBJ1-1	-	TGTGCCAGCAGTGAATGGACACCGGGAACTGAAGCTTTCTTT	CASSEWTPGTEAFF
13	TRBV28	-	TRBJ1-4	-	TGTGCCAGCAGTTCCGGACGCAATGAAAAACTGTTTTTT	CASSSGRNEKLFF